This paragraph covers one T cell receptor (beta chain) sequence. The sample is drawn from a study of identifying expanded T cells in peripheral blood. Libraries were prepared by immunoSEQ multiplex PCR; TCRdb keeps only in-frame clonotypes and omits some of them. The profile shows approximately 100,000 clones, 75% to 90% of them singletons. This CDR3 has 12 amino acids. Trimming pared 0 bases from V and 4 bases from J, leaving 3 bases between. Germline CDR1 is MNHNS and CDR2 is SASEGT. This receptor was identified in a person aged 18-70 years in good health. The V gene is TRBV6-1, the J gene TRBJ1-2; no clear D. Sequenced input: blood. The CDR3 DNA reads as TGTGCCAGCAGTGAAGCTAGCTATGGCTACACCTTC. Protein: CASSEASYGYTF.